These 11 T cell receptor beta chains originate from one sample sequenced in a study of T cell repertoires in cytomegalovirus infection. For these receptors, no antigen is known. Via MiXCR, TCRdb re-called the reads, giving one row per CDR3 protein. The sample holds hundreds of thousands of distinct CDR3 sequences, roughly a third seen once. Sequencing was performed on cultured PBMCs, taken from culture after CMV antigen stimulation. The receptors originated from a human donor in good health (CMV status not recorded). Some clones in this sample may be carry-over from other donors' samples.

Here the CDR3 reads CASRAEGISNEQFF. The DNA of the CDR3 is TGTGCCAGCAGAGCGGAGGGGATATCCAATGAGCAGTTCTTC. V is TRBV2 and J is TRBJ2-1; possible D gene TRBD2, 6 bases. CDR3 length equals 14 residues. Per germline, CDR1 SNHLY and CDR2 FYNNEI. The V end was cut by 6 bases, the J end by 6 bases, with 15 bases between.

This chain joins TRBV7-2 and TRBJ1-2; D possibly corresponds to TRBD1 (5 bases). Germline assignment: CDR1 SGHTA and CDR2 FQGNSA. V lost 5 bases and J lost 1, with 11 bases in between. The CDR3 has 14 amino acids. The CDR3 loop is CASSVDSFNYGYTF. Written as DNA, the CDR3 is TGTGCCAGCAGCGTCGACAGTTTTAACTATGGCTACACCTTC.

This clonotype was counted a few times. The chain has TRBV28 and TRBJ1-6, with a weak D call TRBD1 (5 bases). Per germline, CDR1 MDHEN and CDR2 SYDVKM. V dropped 8 bases and J dropped 7 bases, with 15 bases sitting between them. The CDR3 is 14 residues long. CDR3 in amino acids: CASGSGTHNSPLHF. For the CDR3, the DNA is TGTGCCAGCGGTTCCGGGACTCACAATTCACCCCTCCACTTT.

This clonotype was observed a handful of times. This chain uses TRBV7-2 with TRBJ2-7, with 7 bases matching TRBD2. Germline values: CDR1 SGHTA, CDR2 FQGNSA. The CDR3 extends over 15 amino acids. The ends lost 4 bases at V and 0 bases at J; junction bases unmatched: 6. In nucleotides, the CDR3 is TGTGCCAGCAGCTCAGTGGGGGGGAGCTCCTACGAGCAGTACTTC. It specifies CASSSVGGSSYEQYF. The full variable domain, its missing parts supplied by reference TRBV7-2 and TRBJ2-7, is GAGVSQSPSNKVTEKGKDVELRCDPISGHTALYWYRQSLGQGLEFLIYFQGNSAPDKSGLPSDRFSAERTGGSVSTLTIQRTQQEDSAVYLCASSSVGGSSYEQYFGPGTRLTVT.

The rearrangement joins TRBV7-9 to TRBJ1-4, with 9 positions matching TRBD1. The CDR3 is 15 residues long. CDR1 SEHNR and CDR2 FQNEAQ come from the germline V gene (reference sequence). Trimming took 5 bases from V and 8 from J; bases not matched to a gene: 9. The CDR3 loop is CASSPPQGAREKLFF. The CDR3 DNA reads TGTGCCAGCAGCCCGCCACAGGGGGCTAGGGAAAAACTGTTTTTT.

This clonotype was detected only a few times. The chain links TRBV4-1 to TRBJ2-2, with TRBD2 matching 12 bases. The CDR3 extends over 18 amino acids. Germline V gives CDR1 MGHRA, CDR2 YSYEKL. The junction had 7 bases not matched to a gene; V was cut back by 4 bases and J by 1 base. CDR3 region: CASSRTSGMRGNTGELFF. The CDR3 region has the DNA TGCGCCAGCAGCCGGACTAGCGGGATGAGAGGGAACACCGGGGAGCTGTTTTTT.

This chain joins TRBV20-1 and TRBJ2-1; no definite D call. Germline values: CDR1 DFQATT, CDR2 SNEGSKA (reference sequence). V was pared by 6 bases and J by 0 bases, with 12 bases between. The CDR3 spans 14 residues. Here the CDR3 reads CSASTRASYNEQFF. The CDR3 DNA reads TGCAGTGCCAGTACAAGGGCCTCCTACAATGAGCAGTTCTTC.

This clonotype was counted ten times or more. V is TRBV7-8 and J is TRBJ1-1; D gene uncertain. There are 14 residues in the CDR3. Germline assignment: CDR1 SGHVS and CDR2 FQNEAQ. V lost 2 bases to trimming and J lost 1 base, with 8 bases between them. The DNA for the CDR3 is TGTGCCAGCAGCTTATGGGGAACGAACACTGAAGCTTTCTTT. Residues: CASSLWGTNTEAFF. The entire variable domain, with the rest obtained from reference TRBV7-8 and TRBJ1-1, is as follows: GAGVSQSPRYKVAKRGQDVALRCDPISGHVSLFWYQQALGQGPEFLTYFQNEAQLDKSGLPSDRFFAERPEGSVSTLKIQRTQQEDSAVYLCASSLWGTNTEAFFGQGTRLTVV.

V and J are TRBV11-2 and TRBJ2-7; D is unresolved. The CDR3 is made up of 12 amino acids. Trimming cost V 5 bases and J 5 bases, with 10 bases left between them. Germline assignment: CDR1 SGHAT and CDR2 FQNNGV. CDR3 nucleotides: TGTGCCAGCAGCCCGAGATACGACGAGCAGTACTTC. Residues: CASSPRYDEQYF.

The sample holds a few counts of this clonotype. The V call is TRBV7-2, the J call TRBJ2-5, with 7 bases matching TRBD2. The CDR3 is made up of 14 amino acids. Germline CDR1 reads SGHTA; CDR2 reads FQGNSA. V gave up 4 bases and J gave up 2 bases; unmatched junction bases: 4. The CDR3 DNA sequence: TGTGCCAGCAGCTGGGGGGGGTCTCAAGAGACCCAGTACTTC. This translates into CASSWGGSQETQYF.

This chain joins TRBV7-2 and TRBJ1-5; TRBD1 matches 8 bases. Losses at the gene ends were 2 bases for V and 0 bases for J; bases not matched to a gene: 6. Germline CDR1 is SGHTA and CDR2 is FQGNSA. The CDR3 runs to 17 residues. The CDR3 nucleotides are TGTGCCAGCAGCTTATTTGGTGGGACAGGTAGCAATCAGCCCCAGCATTTT. Amino acids: CASSLFGGTGSNQPQHF.